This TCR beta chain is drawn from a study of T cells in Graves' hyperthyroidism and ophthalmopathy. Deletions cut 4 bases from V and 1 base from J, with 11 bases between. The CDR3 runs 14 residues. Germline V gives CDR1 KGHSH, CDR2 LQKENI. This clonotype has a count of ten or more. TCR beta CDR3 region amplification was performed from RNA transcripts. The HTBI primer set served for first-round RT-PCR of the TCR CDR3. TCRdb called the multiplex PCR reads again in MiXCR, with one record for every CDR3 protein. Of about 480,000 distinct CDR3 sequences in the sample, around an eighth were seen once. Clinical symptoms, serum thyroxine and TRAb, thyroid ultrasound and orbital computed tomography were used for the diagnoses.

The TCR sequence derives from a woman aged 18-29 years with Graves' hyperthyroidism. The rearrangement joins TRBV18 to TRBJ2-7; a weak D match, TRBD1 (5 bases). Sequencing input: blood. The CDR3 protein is CASSRQFQSYEQYF. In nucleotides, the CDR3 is TGTGCCAGCTCACGACAGTTTCAATCCTACGAGCAGTACTTC.